The following is a T cell receptor (beta chain) sequence with its context. Antigen unknown. The data were obtained in a study of blood T cells in healthy people across ages. Overall study findings and caveats: In older individuals, TCR beta diversity per million T cells was lower, falling roughly linearly with age. It was the long-lived donors that had more naive CD4+ cells and higher diversity than aged donors.

It was with a sample-barcoded 5' primer and a J-beta primer mix that a second PCR of roughly 7 to 12 cycles was run. One entry per CDR3 protein, called by TCRdb with MiXCR from the 5' RACE reads. Of approximately 800,000 distinct CDR3 sequences in the sample, 58% are singletons; the top ten hold 20% to 25%. The TCR originated in a man aged 25-40 years in good health. Sample: blood.

CDR3 loop: CASSQGWGLEKLFF. In DNA, the CDR3 is TGTGCCAGCAGCCAGGGTTGGGGCCTAGAAAAACTGTTTTTT. The chain recombines TRBV7-2 with TRBJ1-4; maybe TRBD1 (5 bases). Germline CDR1 is SGHTA and CDR2 is FQGNSA. The CDR3 extends over 14 amino acids. V shed 5 bases and J shed 8 bases, with 15 bases lying between them.